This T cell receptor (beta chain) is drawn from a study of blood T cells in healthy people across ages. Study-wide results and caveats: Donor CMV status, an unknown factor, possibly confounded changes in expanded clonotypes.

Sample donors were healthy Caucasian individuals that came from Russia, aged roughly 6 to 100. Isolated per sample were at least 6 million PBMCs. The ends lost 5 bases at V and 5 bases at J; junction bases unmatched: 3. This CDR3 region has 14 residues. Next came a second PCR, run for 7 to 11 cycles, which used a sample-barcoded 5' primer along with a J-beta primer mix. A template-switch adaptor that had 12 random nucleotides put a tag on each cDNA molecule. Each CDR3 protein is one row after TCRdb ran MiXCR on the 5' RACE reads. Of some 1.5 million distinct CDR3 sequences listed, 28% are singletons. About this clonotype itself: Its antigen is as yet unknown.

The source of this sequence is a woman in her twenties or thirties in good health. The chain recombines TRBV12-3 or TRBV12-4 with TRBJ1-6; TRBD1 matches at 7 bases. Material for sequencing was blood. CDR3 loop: CASSHGQDNSPLHF. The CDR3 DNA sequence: TGTGCCAGCAGTCACGGACAGGATAATTCACCCCTCCACTTT.